This T cell receptor beta chain was documented in a study of CD8+CD57+ T cells in acquired aplastic anemia. At the level of the study: Isolated CD4+ and CD8+ cells, once sorted, yielded DNA averaging about 3.4 ug. Broader study findings: About 30 shared CD8+ CDR3s appeared highly expressed within patients' immunodominant clones.

This clonotype has ten or more counts. The antigen remains undetermined. TCR beta VDJ and CDR3 profiling used genomic DNA as template. TCRdb fed the reads into MiXCR, producing one record per CDR3 protein. Here the sample spans around 180,000 distinct CDR3 sequences, 64% being singletons. The V end lost 7 bases, the J end lost 10 bases, and 6 bases lay between the germline ends. The CDR3 runs 9 residues. CDR1 SGDLS and CDR2 YYNGEE come from the germline V gene. This receptor was taken from a human donor with severe aplastic anemia or a healthy control (not recorded which). Specimen: sorted CD4+, CD8+, or CD8+CD57+ T cells (not recorded which) from PBMCs. This rearrangement joins TRBV9 to TRBJ2-1; D is uncertain. CDR3 loop: CASGPEQFF. In DNA, the CDR3 is TGTGCCAGCGGGCCCGAGCAGTTCTTC.